The T cell receptor (beta chain) described here comes from a study of T cells in Graves' hyperthyroidism and ophthalmopathy. General observations from the study: Researchers found most expanded thyroid clonotypes above 0.001 in blood as well. Ophthalmopathy was separated from stable hyperthyroidism by a 13 V-J model.

Stable Graves' hyperthyroidism meant no ophthalmopathy progression within 18 months. Clinicians diagnosed patients from clinical symptoms, serum thyroxine and TRAb, thyroid ultrasound and orbital computed tomography. Amplified regions were TCR beta CDR3 sequences from RNA transcripts. The TCR CDR3 first-round RT-PCR relied on the HTBI primer set. MiXCR, applied by TCRdb to the multiplex PCR reads, yields one record per CDR3 protein. The data hold around 450,000 distinct CDR3 sequences, with approximately 14% observed a single time. In regard to this clonotype: Its antigen is unidentified.

The TCR originated in a woman younger than 35 with Graves' hyperthyroidism. The specimen was blood.

This chain's CDR3 is CAITNRYNEQFF. CDR3 bases: TGTGCCATCACCAACAGATACAATGAGCAGTTCTTC. V and J are TRBV10-3 and TRBJ2-1; no clear D. V was shortened by 7 bases and J by 4 bases, with 8 bases between the two germline ends. Germline V CDR1 and CDR2: ENHRY, SYGVKD. The length of the CDR3 is 12 residues.